Sequencing of this T cell receptor (beta chain) was carried out in a study of tumor-infiltrating lymphocytes in primary liver carcinoma. Study information: Those enrolled were patients of both sexes, who were aged 30 to 69 years. In every tissue type, samples returned a similar yield of roughly 3.5 to 7.13 million productive TCRbeta reads.

The investigators made TCR beta cDNA from 400 to 550 ng total RNA, using a constant-region primer. Three-round nested multiplex PCR performed with slightly modified ARM-PCR produced the TCR beta libraries. The first two PCR rounds used TRBV1-TRBV30 primers with a Cbeta primer, 10 cycles each. TCRdb reanalysed the multiplex PCR reads using MiXCR and keeps one entry per CDR3 protein. The sample lists more than 150,000 distinct CDR3 sequences; less than 65% were seen once. The authors took blood RNA from unsorted whole blood and also extracted germline DNA. The CDR3 contains 13 residues. The germline gives CDR1 WSHSY, CDR2 SAAADI. Trimming cost V 6 bases and J 5 bases, with 13 bases left between them. General observations from the study: Tumors had a significantly higher top-250-clone fraction than blood (p = 0.039).

Concerning this clonotype itself: Its antigen is unknown.

The receptor comes from a man between 35 and 55 years old with primary liver carcinoma and hepatitis B virus infection. The sequencing sample was made of peripheral blood. The chain recombines TRBV10-2 with TRBJ1-2; a possible D gene is TRBD1 (5 bases). In nucleotides, the CDR3 is TGCGCCAGCAGAGAGACAGCAGAGTATGGCTACACCTTC. Amino acid sequence: CASRETAEYGYTF.